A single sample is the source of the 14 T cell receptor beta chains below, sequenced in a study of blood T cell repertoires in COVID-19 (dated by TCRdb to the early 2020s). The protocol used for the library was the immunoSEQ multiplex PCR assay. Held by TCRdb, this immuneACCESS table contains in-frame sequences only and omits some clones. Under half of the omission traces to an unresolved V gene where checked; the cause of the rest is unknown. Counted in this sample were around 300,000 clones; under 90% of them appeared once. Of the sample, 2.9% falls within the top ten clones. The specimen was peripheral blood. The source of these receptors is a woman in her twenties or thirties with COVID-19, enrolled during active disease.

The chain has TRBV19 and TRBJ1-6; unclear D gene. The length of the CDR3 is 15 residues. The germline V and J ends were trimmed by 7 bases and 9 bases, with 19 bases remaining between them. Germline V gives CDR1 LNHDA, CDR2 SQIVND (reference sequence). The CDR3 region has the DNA TGTGCCAGTACAATATCGCGAACCCTAGGTTCACCCCTCCACTTT. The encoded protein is CASTISRTLGSPLHF.

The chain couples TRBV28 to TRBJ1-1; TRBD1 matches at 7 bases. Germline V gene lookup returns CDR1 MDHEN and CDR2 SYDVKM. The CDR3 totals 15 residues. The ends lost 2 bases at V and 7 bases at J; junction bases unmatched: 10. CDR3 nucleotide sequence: TGTGCCAGCAGTTTAGGGGCGACAGGGTCGGGTGAAGCTTTCTTT. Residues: CASSLGATGSGEAFF.

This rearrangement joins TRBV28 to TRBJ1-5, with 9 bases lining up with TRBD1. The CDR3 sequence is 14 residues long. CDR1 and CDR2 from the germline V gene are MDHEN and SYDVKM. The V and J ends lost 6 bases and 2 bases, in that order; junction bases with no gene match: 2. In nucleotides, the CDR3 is TGTGCCAGCAGGCGACAGGGGGGCAATCAGCCCCAGCATTTT. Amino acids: CASRRQGGNQPQHF.

The chain's CDR3 is CATSDPIADQPQHF. CDR3 in DNA: TGTGCCACCAGTGATCCGATTGCGGATCAGCCCCAGCATTTT. The J gene is TRBJ1-5, the V gene TRBV24-1; D remains ambiguous. Germline V lookup: CDR1 KGHDR, CDR2 SFDVKD. The CDR3 runs 14 residues. Between the trimmed V and J ends, which lost 3 bases and 5 bases, there was a span of 10 bases.

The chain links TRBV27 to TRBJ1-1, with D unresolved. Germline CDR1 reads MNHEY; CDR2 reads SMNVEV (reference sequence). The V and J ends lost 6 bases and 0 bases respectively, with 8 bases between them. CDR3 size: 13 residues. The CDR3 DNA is TGTGCCAGCAGCGACGGGATGAACACTGAAGCTTTCTTT. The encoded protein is CASSDGMNTEAFF.

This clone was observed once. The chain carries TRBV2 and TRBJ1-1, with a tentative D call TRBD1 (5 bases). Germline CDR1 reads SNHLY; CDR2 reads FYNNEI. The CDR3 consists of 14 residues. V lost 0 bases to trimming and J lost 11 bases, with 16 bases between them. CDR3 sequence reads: CASSEAWGSGWAFF. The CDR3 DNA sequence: TGTGCCAGCAGTGAAGCGTGGGGCTCCGGGTGGGCTTTCTTT.

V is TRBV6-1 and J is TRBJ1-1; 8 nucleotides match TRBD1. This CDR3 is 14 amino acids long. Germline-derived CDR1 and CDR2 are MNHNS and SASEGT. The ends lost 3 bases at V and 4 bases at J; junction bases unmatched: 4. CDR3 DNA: TGTGCCAGCAGTGACGAGACAGGGGTCACTGAAGCTTTCTTT. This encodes CASSDETGVTEAFF.

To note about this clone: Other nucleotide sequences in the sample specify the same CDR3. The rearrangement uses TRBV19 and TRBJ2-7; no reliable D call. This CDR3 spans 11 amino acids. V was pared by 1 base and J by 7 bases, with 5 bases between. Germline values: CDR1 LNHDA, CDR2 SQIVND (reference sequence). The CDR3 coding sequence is TGTGCCAGTAGTATAGGGGCAGAGCAGTACTTC. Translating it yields CASSIGAEQYF.

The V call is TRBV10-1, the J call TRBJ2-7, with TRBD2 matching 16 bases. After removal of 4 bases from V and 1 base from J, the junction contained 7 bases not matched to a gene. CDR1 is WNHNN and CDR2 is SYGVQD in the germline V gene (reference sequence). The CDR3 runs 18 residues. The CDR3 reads CASSGPPGLAGGSYEQYF. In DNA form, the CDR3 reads TGCGCCAGCAGTGGCCCACCGGGACTAGCGGGAGGGTCCTACGAGCAGTACTTC.

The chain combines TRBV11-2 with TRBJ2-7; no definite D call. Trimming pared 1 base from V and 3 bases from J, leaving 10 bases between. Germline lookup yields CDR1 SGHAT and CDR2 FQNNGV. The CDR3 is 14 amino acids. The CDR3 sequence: CASSLVPGFYEQYF. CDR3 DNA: TGTGCCAGCAGCTTAGTTCCGGGTTTCTACGAGCAGTACTTC.

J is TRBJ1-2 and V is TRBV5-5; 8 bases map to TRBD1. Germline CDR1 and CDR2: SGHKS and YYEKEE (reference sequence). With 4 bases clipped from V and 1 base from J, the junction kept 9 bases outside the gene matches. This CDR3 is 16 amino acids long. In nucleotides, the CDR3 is TGTGCCAGCAGCCCTACCCGGACAGGGAATAACTATGGCTACACCTTC. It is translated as CASSPTRTGNNYGYTF.

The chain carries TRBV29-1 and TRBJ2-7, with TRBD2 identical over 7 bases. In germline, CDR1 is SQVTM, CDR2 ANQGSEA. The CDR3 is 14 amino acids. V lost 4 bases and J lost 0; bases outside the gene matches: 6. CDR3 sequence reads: CSVGGSGGSYEQYF. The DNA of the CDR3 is TGCAGCGTTGGGGGCTCGGGGGGCTCCTACGAGCAGTACTTC.

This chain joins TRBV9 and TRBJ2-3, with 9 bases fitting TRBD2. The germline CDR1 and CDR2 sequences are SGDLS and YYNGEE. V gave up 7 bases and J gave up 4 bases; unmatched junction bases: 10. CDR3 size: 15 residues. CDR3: CASSEGGLAPDTQYF. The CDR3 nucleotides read TGTGCCAGCTCGGAGGGGGGACTAGCCCCAGATACGCAGTATTTT. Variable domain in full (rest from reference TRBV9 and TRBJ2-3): DSGVTQTPKHLITATGQRVTLRCSPRSGDLSVYWYQQSLDQGLQFLIQYYNGEERAKGNILERFSAQQFPDLHSELNLSSLELGDSALYFCASSEGGLAPDTQYFGPGTRLTVL.

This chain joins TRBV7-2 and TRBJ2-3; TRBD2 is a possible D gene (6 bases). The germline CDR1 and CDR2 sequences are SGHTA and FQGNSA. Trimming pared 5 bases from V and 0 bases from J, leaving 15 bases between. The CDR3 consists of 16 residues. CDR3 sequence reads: CASSRIGGTSTDTQYF. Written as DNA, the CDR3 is TGTGCCAGCAGCCGTATTGGCGGGACTAGCACAGATACGCAGTATTTT.